This T cell receptor (beta chain) was observed in a study of T cell repertoires in cytomegalovirus infection. Study background: CMV epitopes in the study were HLA-C-restricted (recently identified) and HLA-B-restricted (well studied). The public TCR beta signatures pointed to both CMV infection and matching HLA type.

V was pared by 6 bases and J by 5 bases, with 10 bases of the junction left unmatched. The CDR3 covers 16 residues. Per the germline V gene, CDR1 is MGHRA and CDR2 is YSYEKL. Findings and caveats of the study: Summed frequency of public TCR beta families distinguished CMV carriers with the relevant HLA. In two of eight donors, the top clonotype was HLA-C-restricted CMV-specific.

This clonotype was found many times. Its matching antigen is unknown. Each CDR3 protein gets one entry after TCRdb re-called the reads with MiXCR. The data show 140,000 to 150,000 distinct CDR3 sequences, over 30% seen once. The clonotype was recovered from a human donor in good health (CMV status not recorded). Some clones in this sample may be carry-over from other donors' samples. The chain has TRBV4-1 and TRBJ2-1; 10 bases are a match to TRBD1. Sequencing used CD8+ T cells from cultured PBMCs, obtained from culture after CMV antigen stimulation. The CDR3, as DNA: TGCGCCAGCAGTTCCGATGCCGGGACAGGGGACAATGAGCAGTTCTTC. This codes for CASSSDAGTGDNEQFF.